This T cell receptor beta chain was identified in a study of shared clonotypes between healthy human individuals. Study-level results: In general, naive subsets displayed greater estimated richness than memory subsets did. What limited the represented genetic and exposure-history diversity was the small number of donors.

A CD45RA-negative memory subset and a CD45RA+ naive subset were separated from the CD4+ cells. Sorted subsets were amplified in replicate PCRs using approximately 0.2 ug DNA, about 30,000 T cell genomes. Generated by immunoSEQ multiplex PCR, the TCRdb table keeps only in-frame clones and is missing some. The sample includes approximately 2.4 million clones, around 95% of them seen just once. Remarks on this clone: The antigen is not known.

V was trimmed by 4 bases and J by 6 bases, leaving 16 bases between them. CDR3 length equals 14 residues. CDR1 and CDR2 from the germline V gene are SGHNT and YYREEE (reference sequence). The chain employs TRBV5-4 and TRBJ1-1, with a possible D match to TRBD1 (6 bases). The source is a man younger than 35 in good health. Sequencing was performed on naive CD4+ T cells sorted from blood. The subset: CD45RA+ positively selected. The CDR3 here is CASSPPYTGSEAFF. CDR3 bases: TGTGCCAGCAGCCCACCTTATACAGGGTCTGAAGCTTTCTTT.